These 19 T cell receptor beta chains came from one sample sequenced in a study of a mutant IDH1 vaccine in newly diagnosed glioma. No antigens are known for them. Sequenced by immunoSEQ multiplex PCR; TCRdb stores in-frame clones only, minus some. Of over 30,000 clones in the sample, 70% to 85% were seen once. Time point indicated: week 5, during vaccination. Doses consisted of 300 ug of mutant IDH1 20-mer peptide each, paired with topical imiquimod. Source: PBMCs, taken from a glioma patient whose treatment included an IDH1 peptide vaccine. These receptor sequences come from a man aged 30 to 39 with glioma.

The chain joins TRBV27 to TRBJ2-3; D perhaps matches TRBD2 (6 bases). The CDR3 spans 14 residues. Germline assignment: CDR1 MNHEY and CDR2 SMNVEV (reference sequence). V lost 7 bases and J lost 1, with 12 bases in between. CDR3 in DNA: TGTGCCAGCAAGGTGTCTAGCGGCACAGATACGCAGTATTTT. Amino acids: CASKVSSGTDTQYF.

V usage is TRBV10-3 and J usage is TRBJ2-2; a possible D gene is TRBD2 (6 bases). This CDR3 spans 15 amino acids. V shed 4 bases and J shed 3 bases, with 12 bases lying between them. Germline V gene sequence: CDR1 ENHRY, CDR2 SYGVKD. The CDR3 DNA sequence: TGTGCCATCAGTGCTCGTAGCGGCCACACCGGGGAGCTGTTTTTT. Translation: CAISARSGHTGELFF.

The genes are TRBV6-1 and TRBJ2-1, with D possibly matching TRBD1 (6 bases). The CDR3 has 14 residues. The V and J ends lost 7 bases and 8 bases respectively, with 18 bases between them. Per germline, CDR1 MNHNS and CDR2 SASEGT. The CDR3 bases are TGTGCCAGCATCCGGTCCCGCAGGGGAGATGAGCAGTTCTTC. Its protein is CASIRSRRGDEQFF.

V usage is TRBV7-8 and J usage is TRBJ2-5; D unresolved. V lost 5 bases and J lost 5, with 3 bases in between. This CDR3 has 10 amino acids. CDR1 and CDR2 (germline): SGHVS, FQNEAQ. This chain's CDR3 is CASSHETQYF. DNA of the CDR3: TGTGCCAGCAGCCATGAGACCCAGTACTTC.

The chain employs TRBV19 and TRBJ2-3; 10 bases map to TRBD2. The CDR3 length is 15 residues. The J segment lost 6 bases and the V segment lost 4 bases, leaving 7 bases of the junction unmatched. Germline V gives CDR1 LNHDA, CDR2 SQIVND (reference sequence). CDR3 nucleotide sequence: TGTGCCAGTAGTACCGTAGCGGGAGGTGGTGATACGCAGTATTTT. Translation gives CASSTVAGGGDTQYF.

This sequence joins TRBV5-1 and TRBJ2-3; D not resolved. The CDR3 runs 12 residues. Germline assignment: CDR1 SGHRS and CDR2 YFSETQ. The germline V and J ends were trimmed by 0 bases and 6 bases, with 5 bases remaining between them. The CDR3 sequence is CASSLDWDTQYF. CDR3 in DNA: TGCGCCAGCAGCTTGGACTGGGATACGCAGTATTTT.

The rearrangement joins TRBV4-3 to TRBJ2-7, with D tentatively TRBD1 or TRBD2 (5 bases each). The germline gives CDR1 LGHNA, CDR2 YSLEER. V lost 3 bases and J lost 9, with 15 bases in between. The CDR3 spans 13 residues. Here the CDR3 DNA reads TGCGCCAGCAGCCAGGGGGACGCCCGCGTGCAGTACTTC. Translation: CASSQGDARVQYF.

The chain uses TRBV6-6 and TRBJ2-7; D perhaps matches TRBD2 (6 bases). The CDR3 contains 15 residues. Trimming shortened V by 3 bases and J by 1 base, and 13 bases separated the two germline ends. From germline, CDR1 is MNHNY and CDR2 SVGAGI (reference sequence). CDR3 region: CASSYPGTASYEQYF. In DNA, the CDR3 is TGTGCCAGCAGTTATCCCGGGACTGCTTCCTACGAGCAGTACTTC.

The chain uses TRBV5-1 and TRBJ2-7, with 13 nucleotides matching TRBD2. CDR1 and CDR2 from the germline V gene are SGHRS and YFSETQ. V gave up 3 bases and J gave up 7 bases; unmatched junction bases: 7. This CDR3 has 15 amino acids. CDR3 in DNA: TGCGCCAGCAGCTCGGACCCGGGACTAGCGGGGGAGCAGTACTTC. Encoded protein: CASSSDPGLAGEQYF.

V is TRBV4-3 and J is TRBJ2-7, with D possibly being TRBD1 (5 bases). The V gene lost 3 bases and the J gene lost 0 bases, with 12 bases spanning the gap. CDR3 length equals 15 residues. CDR1 is LGHNA and CDR2 is YSLEER in the germline V gene. Here the CDR3 DNA reads TGCGCCAGCAGCCAGGTCTTAGACAGCTCCTACGAGCAGTACTTC. It yields the protein CASSQVLDSSYEQYF.

The chain has TRBV13 and TRBJ2-3; TRBD2 might be the D (5 bases). V lost 1 base and J lost 2, with 19 bases in between. The germline gives CDR1 PRHDT, CDR2 FYEKMQ (reference sequence). The CDR3 contains 18 residues. The CDR3 here is CASSLVRRASPYTDTQYF. The CDR3 DNA reads TGTGCCAGCAGCTTAGTTCGTAGGGCTAGCCCTTACACAGATACGCAGTATTTT.

This clone showed up just a few times. The V gene is TRBV7-6, the J gene TRBJ2-7; D unresolved. Between the trimmed V and J ends, which lost 1 base and 0 bases, there was a span of 4 bases. The CDR3 sequence is 13 residues long. Germline V gene lookup returns CDR1 SGHVS and CDR2 FNYEAQ. The CDR3 sequence is CASSLGVSYEQYF. In nucleotides, the CDR3 is TGTGCCAGCAGCTTAGGGGTCTCCTACGAGCAGTACTTC.

This chain connects TRBV19 to TRBJ1-5, with 10 nucleotides matching TRBD1. Germline lookup yields CDR1 LNHDA and CDR2 SQIVND (reference sequence). V lost 5 bases to trimming and J lost 2 bases; unmatched junction nucleotides: 9. The CDR3 is made up of 17 amino acids. CDR3 nucleotide sequence: TGTGCCAGTAGTTCGGGGACAGGGGCACGGGGCAATCAGCCCCAGCATTTT. It yields the protein CASSSGTGARGNQPQHF.

CDR3 sequence: CASSESSLAELTDTQYF. CDR3 sequence (DNA): TGCGCCAGCAGTGAGAGCTCGTTGGCGGAGCTAACAGATACGCAGTATTTT. This chain links TRBV10-1 with TRBJ2-3; no reliable D call. From germline, CDR1 is WNHNN and CDR2 SYGVQD (reference sequence). The V and J ends lost 2 bases and 3 bases respectively, with 18 bases between them. The length of the CDR3 is 17 residues.

The CDR3: CASSQRTGGMNEQFF. The CDR3 DNA reads as TGCGCCAGCAGCCAACGGACAGGGGGGATGAATGAGCAGTTCTTC. V usage is TRBV4-1 and J usage is TRBJ2-1; 10 nucleotides match TRBD1. Germline V gene sequence: CDR1 MGHRA, CDR2 YSYEKL. V shed 2 bases, J shed 7 bases, and the junction held 5 bases outside the gene matches. This CDR3 is 15 amino acids long.

The chain links TRBV19 to TRBJ1-4; 7 nucleotides align to TRBD1. The CDR3 has 14 residues. Trimming at V came to 4 bases and at J to 6 bases, leaving 5 bases not matched to a gene. In germline, CDR1 is LNHDA, CDR2 SQIVND (reference sequence). CDR3 sequence: CASSRGGADEKLFF. In DNA form, the CDR3 reads TGTGCCAGTAGTAGAGGGGGCGCGGATGAAAAACTGTTTTTT.

This sequence joins TRBV15 and TRBJ2-3; D remains ambiguous. V shed 0 bases and J shed 0 bases, with 7 bases lying between them. This CDR3 has 15 amino acids. CDR1 is LNHNV, CDR2 YYDKDF, per germline (reference sequence). This chain's CDR3 is CATSRETESTDTQYF. The CDR3 DNA reads as TGTGCCACCAGCAGAGAAACAGAGAGCACAGATACGCAGTATTTT.

J is TRBJ1-1 and V is TRBV2, with D possibly matching TRBD1 (5 bases). V lost 6 bases and J lost 5, with 16 bases in between. CDR1 and CDR2 from the germline V gene are SNHLY and FYNNEI. The CDR3 runs to 14 residues. CDR3 in DNA: TGTGCCAGCAGGGGGGGGACCTTAGGTACTGAAGCTTTCTTT. It translates to CASRGGTLGTEAFF. The variable domain in full, with the rest retrieved from reference TRBV2 and TRBJ1-1, is EPEVTQTPSHQVTQMGQEVILRCVPISNHLYFYWYRQILGQKVEFLVSFYNNEISEKSEIFDDQFSVERPDGSNFTLKIRSTKLEDSAMYFCASRGGTLGTEAFFGQGTRLTVV.

The chain employs TRBV5-4 and TRBJ2-5, with 7 bases identical to TRBD2. Trimming removed 2 bases from V and 1 base from J; junction bases left unmatched: 5. The CDR3 extends over 15 amino acids. The germline V gene encodes CDR1 SGHNT and CDR2 YYREEE (reference sequence). The CDR3: CASSLAGTIQETQYF. As DNA, the CDR3 is TGTGCCAGCAGCTTAGCGGGGACCATCCAAGAGACCCAGTACTTC.